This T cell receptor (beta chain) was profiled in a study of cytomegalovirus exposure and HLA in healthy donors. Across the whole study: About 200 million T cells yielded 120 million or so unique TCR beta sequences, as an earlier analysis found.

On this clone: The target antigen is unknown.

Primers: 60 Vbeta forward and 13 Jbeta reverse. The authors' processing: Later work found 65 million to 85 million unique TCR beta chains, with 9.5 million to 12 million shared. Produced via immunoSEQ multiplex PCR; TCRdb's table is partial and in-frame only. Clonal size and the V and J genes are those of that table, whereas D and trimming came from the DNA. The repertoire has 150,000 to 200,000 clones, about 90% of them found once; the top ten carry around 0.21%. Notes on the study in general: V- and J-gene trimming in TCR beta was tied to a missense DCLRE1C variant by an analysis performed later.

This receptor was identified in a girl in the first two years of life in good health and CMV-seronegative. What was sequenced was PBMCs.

The DNA for the CDR3 is TGCAGCGCTAGCGGGGGGGAAGAGACCCAGTACTTC. It codes for CSASGGEETQYF. The gene calls are TRBV29-1 and TRBJ2-5, with TRBD2 identical over 12 bases. V dropped 7 bases and J dropped 3; count of bases not matched to a gene: 0. Germline assignment: CDR1 SQVTM and CDR2 ANQGSEA. This CDR3 is 12 amino acids long.